Each of the 29 T cell receptor beta chains below was sequenced from the same sample in a study of cytomegalovirus exposure and HLA in healthy donors. The PCR employed 60 Vbeta primers together with 13 Jbeta primers. This table comes from immunoSEQ multiplex PCR, and its TCRdb copy is limited to in-frame clones, with some not included. The sample holds under 200,000 clones; over 65% are singletons and the top ten take approximately 2%. Sequencing used PBMCs. Receptors were obtained from a woman aged 25 to 45 in good health and CMV-seronegative.

V is TRBV27 and J is TRBJ2-7; 11 nucleotides line up with TRBD1. Germline V lookup: CDR1 MNHEY, CDR2 SMNVEV (reference sequence). Trimming took 10 bases from V and 0 from J; bases not matched to a gene: 11. CDR3 length: 16 amino acids. This CDR3 is CATRGQGVLSSYEQYF. The CDR3 DNA sequence: TGTGCCACCCGGGGACAGGGGGTTCTTAGCTCCTACGAGCAGTACTTC.

This clone was seen just once. This chain links TRBV28 with TRBJ2-5; 11 nucleotides match TRBD2. The germline gives CDR1 MDHEN, CDR2 SYDVKM. There are 13 residues in the CDR3. V lost 11 bases to trimming and J lost 5 bases; unmatched junction nucleotides: 7. The CDR3 spells CAGTSGDRETQYF. CDR3 DNA sequence: TGTGCCGGGACTAGCGGAGACCGGGAGACCCAGTACTTC.

The V call is TRBV19, the J call TRBJ1-5; D is possibly TRBD1 (6 bases). The germline gives CDR1 LNHDA, CDR2 SQIVND (reference sequence). Trimming took off 4 bases at V and 1 base at J, with 17 bases between the two ends. CDR3 length: 17 amino acids. CDR3 coding DNA: TGTGCCAGTAGTAACGATGGGTATCAGGGGAGCAATCAGCCCCAGCATTTT. It encodes CASSNDGYQGSNQPQHF.

The chain has TRBV2 and TRBJ1-2; D is perhaps TRBD1 (6 bases). Trimming took 2 bases from V and 6 from J, leaving 10 bases between them. Germline V gives CDR1 SNHLY, CDR2 FYNNEI. The CDR3 contains 13 residues. CDR3 DNA: TGTGCCAGCAGTGAACAGGGGCAGGATGGCTACACCTTC. Translation: CASSEQGQDGYTF. Filled out from reference TRBV2 and TRBJ1-2, the complete variable domain reads EPEVTQTPSHQVTQMGQEVILRCVPISNHLYFYWYRQILGQKVEFLVSFYNNEISEKSEIFDDQFSVERPDGSNFTLKIRSTKLEDSAMYFCASSEQGQDGYTFGSGTRLTVV.

The chain employs TRBV5-6 and TRBJ2-3; 9 nucleotides match TRBD2. The CDR3 spans 15 residues. Germline V gene data show CDR1 as SGHDT and CDR2 as YYEEEE. The V segment lost 1 base and the J segment 4 bases; nucleotides outside the gene matches: 4. This CDR3 reads CASSLFAGGSDTQYF. CDR3 nucleotide sequence: TGTGCCAGCAGCTTGTTTGCGGGAGGGTCAGATACGCAGTATTTT.

J is TRBJ2-3 and V is TRBV7-3; tentatively, D is TRBD1 (6 bases). Trimming took off 4 bases at V and 1 base at J, with 6 bases between the two ends. The CDR3 is 13 residues long. CDR1 SGHTA and CDR2 FQGTGA come from the germline V gene. DNA for the CDR3: TGTGCCAGCAGCTGGACAGGCACAGATACGCAGTATTTT. It is translated as CASSWTGTDTQYF.

This clone is a singleton in its sample. The V gene is TRBV25-1, the J gene TRBJ2-7, with 7 bases that match TRBD2. The J segment lost 3 bases and the V segment lost 4 bases, leaving 9 bases of the junction unmatched. Germline assignment: CDR1 MGHDK and CDR2 SYGVNS. The CDR3 spans 15 residues. The CDR3: CASSGGLGAVYEQYF. DNA of the CDR3: TGTGCCAGCAGTGGCGGACTAGGAGCCGTCTACGAGCAGTACTTC.

This chain uses TRBV18 with TRBJ1-1; TRBD1 aligns across 7 bases. Germline assignment: CDR1 KGHSH and CDR2 LQKENI. V dropped 6 bases and J dropped 0; count of bases not matched to a gene: 4. The CDR3 runs 14 residues. CDR3 sequence reads: CASSFQGVNTEAFF. The CDR3 bases are TGTGCCAGCTCTTTCCAGGGGGTGAACACTGAAGCTTTCTTT.

The V call is TRBV11-2, the J call TRBJ2-3; the match to TRBD2 covers 9 bases. The CDR3 has 16 amino acids. Germline V gives CDR1 SGHAT, CDR2 FQNNGV. Germline trimming cut 1 base from V and 5 bases from J; bases unmatched to any gene: 7. This CDR3 reads CASSLGGTSSGDTQYF. The CDR3 DNA follows: TGTGCCAGCAGCTTAGGTGGGACTAGCTCCGGAGATACGCAGTATTTT.

This clone was recorded a few times. The rearrangement joins TRBV7-8 to TRBJ2-1, with a tentative D call TRBD2 (6 bases). This CDR3 has 11 residues. V was pared by 8 bases and J by 10 bases, with 12 bases between. The V gene's germline CDR1 is SGHVS and CDR2 FQNEAQ. Here the CDR3 DNA reads TGTGCCAGCGGAGGGGTTACGGAGCAGTTCTTC. Residues: CASGGVTEQFF.

V and J are TRBV29-1 and TRBJ2-7, with D tentatively TRBD1 (5 bases). The CDR3 has 13 amino acids. Per germline, CDR1 SQVTM and CDR2 ANQGSEA. V was clipped by 6 bases and J by 4 bases, with 16 bases between them. The CDR3 here is CSVTQGGRYEQYF. The CDR3 coding sequence is TGCAGCGTGACTCAGGGCGGCCGGTACGAGCAGTACTTC.

This clone was seen a single time. The V gene is TRBV2, the J gene TRBJ2-3; 10 positions agree with TRBD2. Germline CDR1 is SNHLY and CDR2 is FYNNEI. J was trimmed by 2 bases and V by 6 bases; bases with no gene match: 5. This CDR3 comprises 15 residues. CDR3 residues: CASSPTSGYTDTQYF. The CDR3 nucleotides are TGTGCCAGCAGCCCGACTAGCGGGTACACAGATACGCAGTATTTT.

This clone was observed a single time. The chain uses TRBV4-1 and TRBJ2-7; TRBD1 is a possible D gene (6 bases). The CDR3 runs 15 residues. Trimming removed 1 base at V and 1 base at J, with 11 bases between. Germline V CDR1 and CDR2: MGHRA, YSYEKL. This CDR3 reads CASSQGNGQSYEQYF. In DNA form, the CDR3 reads TGCGCCAGCAGCCAAGGCAACGGACAGTCCTACGAGCAGTACTTC.

CDR3 region: CASSLSRREGVDEQYF. CDR3 DNA sequence: TGTGCCAGCAGCTTATCGCGCAGGGAGGGTGTGGACGAGCAGTACTTC. This chain connects TRBV7-3 to TRBJ2-7, with 7 bases matching TRBD2. Germline V gives CDR1 SGHTA, CDR2 FQGTGA. With V trimmed by 2 bases and J by 5 bases, 12 bases remained unmatched. The CDR3 loop spans 16 amino acids.

V is TRBV5-4 and J is TRBJ2-7; 11 bases agree with TRBD2. The length of the CDR3 is 14 residues. V shed 3 bases, J shed 2 bases, and the junction held 1 base outside the gene matches. Germline CDR1 is SGHNT and CDR2 is YYREEE (reference sequence). The CDR3 protein is CASSSSGRTYEQYF. The CDR3 DNA reads as TGTGCCAGCAGCTCTAGCGGGAGGACCTACGAGCAGTACTTC.

This chain connects TRBV5-1 to TRBJ2-7; 10 bases map to TRBD1. The CDR3 loop spans 14 amino acids. CDR1 and CDR2 (germline): SGHRS, YFSETQ. The J segment lost 6 bases and the V segment lost 4 bases, leaving 7 bases of the junction unmatched. CDR3 DNA: TGCGCCAGCAGCCCTTCCGGGACAGGGGTCGAGCAGTACTTC. This codes for CASSPSGTGVEQYF.

The chain joins TRBV5-1 to TRBJ1-6, with 7 positions matching TRBD1. V shed 2 bases, J shed 10 bases, and the junction held 6 bases outside the gene matches. This CDR3 comprises 14 residues. The germline gives CDR1 SGHRS, CDR2 YFSETQ. CDR3 bases: TGCGCCAGCAGCTTAGACAGGGTAGGATCACCCCTCCACTTT. Encoded protein: CASSLDRVGSPLHF.

This chain joins TRBV4-1 and TRBJ2-7, with D tentatively TRBD1 (6 bases). Germline CDR1 MGHRA, CDR2 YSYEKL. Trimming stripped 3 bases from V and 3 bases from J, with 12 bases between. The CDR3 is made up of 14 amino acids. CDR3 nucleotides: TGCGCCAGCAGCCATCTCAAGGACAGCTACGAGCAGTACTTC. As protein: CASSHLKDSYEQYF.

The chain joins TRBV6-1 to TRBJ1-6; TRBD1 might be the D (5 bases). CDR3 length: 13 amino acids. Germline V lookup: CDR1 MNHNS, CDR2 SASEGT. Trimming pared 2 bases from V and 11 bases from J, leaving 10 bases between. CDR3 bases: TGTGCCAGCAGTGAACTGGGGGGGACACCCCTCCACTTT. Amino acid sequence: CASSELGGTPLHF.

This chain connects TRBV18 to TRBJ2-1; D not certain. CDR1 is KGHSH, CDR2 LQKENI, per germline. The V end lost 4 bases, the J end lost 8 bases, and 15 bases lay between the germline ends. This CDR3 comprises 14 residues. The CDR3 DNA follows: TGTGCCAGCTCACAATTTGTTACGCGCGATGAGCAGTTCTTC. The encoded protein is CASSQFVTRDEQFF.

This clone occurred a few times. V is TRBV6-4 and J is TRBJ1-5; perhaps TRBD1 as D (5 bases). The CDR3 runs to 18 residues. Germline V gene sequence: CDR1 MRHNA, CDR2 SNTAGT. V was cut by 4 bases and J by 6 bases, with 25 bases left in between. CDR3 region: CASSVLSEQGKVGQPQHF. The CDR3 DNA sequence: TGTGCCAGCAGTGTTCTTTCTGAGCAGGGAAAAGTTGGTCAGCCCCAGCATTTT.

This clone was found a few times. The genes are TRBV9 and TRBJ2-1, with a possible D match to TRBD2 (5 bases). This CDR3 comprises 14 residues. Per germline, CDR1 SGDLS and CDR2 YYNGEE. V was clipped by 5 bases and J by 3 bases, with 12 bases between them. CDR3 sequence (DNA): TGTGCCAGCAGTCGAGGGAGTGGCTACAATGAGCAGTTCTTC. Its translation: CASSRGSGYNEQFF.

J is TRBJ2-4 and V is TRBV4-1; D is uncertain. This CDR3 comprises 15 residues. V was clipped by 1 base and J by 0 bases, with 7 bases between them. Germline V gene data show CDR1 as MGHRA and CDR2 as YSYEKL. CDR3 residues: CASSQVELAKNIQYF. The CDR3 coding sequence is TGCGCCAGCAGCCAAGTCGAGTTAGCCAAAAACATTCAGTACTTC.

This clone was detected only a few times. The J gene is TRBJ2-1, the V gene TRBV13, with D perhaps TRBD1 (5 bases). The CDR3 spans 12 residues. The V gene lost 6 bases and the J gene lost 8 bases, with 11 bases spanning the gap. CDR1 is PRHDT, CDR2 FYEKMQ, per germline (reference sequence). CDR3 residues: CASRQGGDEQFF. CDR3 DNA sequence: TGTGCCAGCAGGCAGGGCGGCGATGAGCAGTTCTTC.

This clone has more than one count but fewer than ten. V gene TRBV4-3 combines with J gene TRBJ2-3, with 8 nucleotides matching TRBD2. This CDR3 has 15 residues. The trim removed 2 bases at V and 3 bases at J, leaving 4 bases unmatched. Per germline, CDR1 LGHNA and CDR2 YSLEER. The CDR3 here is CASSQFSGTTDTQYF. The CDR3 DNA follows: TGCGCCAGCAGCCAATTTAGCGGGACAACAGATACGCAGTATTTT.

The chain uses TRBV30 and TRBJ2-7; D perhaps matches TRBD2 (5 bases). V lost 5 bases, J lost 1 base, and 6 bases lay in between. Germline CDR1 GTSNPN, CDR2 SVGIG (reference sequence). CDR3 length: 11 residues. CDR3 nucleotides: TGTGCCTGGGACTATTCCTACGAGCAGTACTTC. Protein: CAWDYSYEQYF.

The chain couples TRBV7-2 to TRBJ2-7; 10 bases map to TRBD2. CDR3 length equals 16 residues. V gave up 5 bases and J gave up 7 bases; unmatched junction bases: 14. CDR1 is SGHTA, CDR2 FQGNSA, per germline. The CDR3 loop is CASSQEVAGGGKEQYF. The CDR3 DNA reads as TGTGCCAGCAGCCAGGAGGTAGCGGGAGGAGGAAAAGAGCAGTACTTC.

The chain couples TRBV7-2 to TRBJ1-1; no clear D gene. Germline loops: CDR1 SGHTA, CDR2 FQGNSA. This CDR3 region has 13 residues. The germline V and J ends were trimmed by 2 bases and 1 base, with 5 bases remaining between them. CDR3 sequence reads: CASSLSGNTEAFF. CDR3 nucleotide sequence: TGTGCCAGCAGCTTATCAGGGAACACTGAAGCTTTCTTT.

This chain connects TRBV19 to TRBJ1-1, with D perhaps TRBD1 (5 bases). In germline, CDR1 is LNHDA, CDR2 SQIVND (reference sequence). The CDR3 extends over 15 amino acids. V was clipped by 3 bases and J by 8 bases, with 19 bases between them. The CDR3, as DNA: TGTGCCAGTAGTATGTGGACCCACCGGGGGTTAGAAGCTTTCTTT. Encoded protein: CASSMWTHRGLEAFF.